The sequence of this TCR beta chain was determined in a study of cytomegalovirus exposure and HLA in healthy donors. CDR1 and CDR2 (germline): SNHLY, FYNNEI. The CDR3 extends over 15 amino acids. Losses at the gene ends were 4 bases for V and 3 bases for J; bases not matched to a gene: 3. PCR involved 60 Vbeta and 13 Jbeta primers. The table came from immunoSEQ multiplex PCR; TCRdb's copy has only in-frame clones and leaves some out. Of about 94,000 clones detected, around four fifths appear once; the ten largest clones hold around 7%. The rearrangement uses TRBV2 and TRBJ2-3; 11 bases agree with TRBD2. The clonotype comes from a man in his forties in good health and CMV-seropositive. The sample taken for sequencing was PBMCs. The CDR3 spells CASSVSGRVTDTQYF. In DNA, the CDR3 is TGTGCCAGCAGTGTTAGCGGGAGGGTGACAGATACGCAGTATTTT.